Many counts were recorded for the clone carrying this T cell receptor beta chain. This CDR3 has 14 amino acids. Trimming stripped 3 bases from V and 7 bases from J, with 16 bases between. CDR1 is SGHRS, CDR2 YFSETQ, per germline. The sample comes from a study of CD8 T cells in ankylosing spondylitis. MiXCR was run by TCRdb on the 5' RACE reads, yielding one entry per CDR3 protein. The repertoire consists of around 180,000 distinct CDR3 sequences, with around a sixth occurring once and the leading ten covering roughly 4.5%. The receptor comes from a male donor aged 10 to 30 with ankylosing spondylitis or in good health (not recorded which). The rearrangement joins TRBV5-1 to TRBJ1-2; maybe TRBD1 (6 bases). Specimen: blood, either unsorted or a sorted T cell fraction (not recorded which). As DNA, the CDR3 is TGCGCCAGCAGCTCCGGGACAACGGGCGTTGGCTACACCTTC. It encodes CASSSGTTGVGYTF.